This entry lists 20 T cell receptor beta chains sequenced from one sample in a study of blood T cell repertoires in COVID-19. Some clones are missing from TCRdb's copy, which holds only in-frame ones; the method was immunoSEQ multiplex PCR. This sample has 150,000 or so clones; 78% occur once, and the top ten carry around 5.5%. Sequenced material: PBMCs or T cells enriched from blood (not recorded which). The origin of the receptors is a woman between 50 and 59 years old who had recovered from COVID-19.

This clone is labeled medium-sized. This chain connects TRBV7-2 to TRBJ2-1; TRBD2 matches 10 bases. J gave up 3 bases and V 1 base, and 0 bases lay outside the gene matches. Germline lookup yields CDR1 SGHTA and CDR2 FQGNSA. The CDR3 length is 15 residues. The CDR3: CASSLGLAGYNEQFF. The CDR3 DNA reads TGTGCCAGCAGCTTAGGACTAGCGGGCTACAATGAGCAGTTCTTC. Together with reference TRBV7-2 and TRBJ2-1, the CDR3 gives the full variable domain: GAGVSQSPSNKVTEKGKDVELRCDPISGHTALYWYRQSLGQGLEFLIYFQGNSAPDKSGLPSDRFSAERTGGSVSTLTIQRTQQEDSAVYLCASSLGLAGYNEQFFGPGTRLTVL.

The genes are TRBV15 and TRBJ2-7; TRBD2 matches 9 bases. This CDR3 region has 14 residues. Germline loops: CDR1 LNHNV, CDR2 YYDKDF (reference sequence). The ends lost 2 bases at V and 6 bases at J; junction bases unmatched: 5. In nucleotides, the CDR3 is TGTGCCACCAGCAGACGGGGACTAGCTGGCGAGCAGTACTTC. Its translation: CATSRRGLAGEQYF.

This chain links TRBV7-9 with TRBJ2-3; TRBD2 aligns across 7 bases. The junction had 6 bases not matched to a gene; V was cut back by 0 bases and J by 0 bases. Per the germline V gene, CDR1 is SEHNR and CDR2 is FQNEAQ (reference sequence). The CDR3 extends over 17 amino acids. The CDR3 here is CASSLADSGGSTDTQYF. The CDR3 coding sequence is TGTGCCAGCAGCTTAGCAGATTCGGGAGGCAGCACAGATACGCAGTATTTT.

V gene TRBV4-2 combines with J gene TRBJ2-3; 7 bases match TRBD2. Per the germline V gene, CDR1 is LGHNA and CDR2 is YNFKEQ. The length of the CDR3 is 14 residues. Trimming cost V 0 bases and J 4 bases; bases outside gene matches: 1. Here the CDR3 DNA reads TGTGCCAGCAGCCAAGACGGGGGGTCAGATACGCAGTATTTT. The encoded protein is CASSQDGGSDTQYF.

The rearrangement uses TRBV6-5 and TRBJ1-1; 7 nucleotides match TRBD1. The CDR3 has 12 residues. The germline gives CDR1 MNHEY, CDR2 SVGAGI. J was trimmed by 10 bases and V by 4 bases; bases with no gene match: 6. This CDR3 reads CASSFRQGAAFF. CDR3 sequence (DNA): TGTGCCAGCAGTTTCCGACAGGGAGCAGCTTTCTTT.

The rearrangement links TRBV28 to TRBJ1-1; D ambiguous. With 1 base removed from V and 4 bases from J, the gap between germline ends came to 10 bases. Per the germline V gene, CDR1 is MDHEN and CDR2 is SYDVKM. The CDR3 extends over 14 amino acids. The CDR3 reads CASSLSVQFTEAFF. In DNA, the CDR3 is TGTGCCAGCAGTTTATCTGTACAATTCACTGAAGCTTTCTTT.

The chain combines TRBV6-5 with TRBJ2-7; a possible D gene is TRBD1 (5 bases). CDR1 is MNHEY, CDR2 SVGAGI, per germline. The V and J ends lost 8 bases and 1 base respectively, with 15 bases between them. CDR3 length equals 14 residues. CDR3 coding DNA: TGTGCCAGCCGACAGTCGGGTGGGTCCTACGAGCAGTACGTC. Translated: CASRQSGGSYEQYV.

The rearrangement joins TRBV29-1 to TRBJ1-3; D is undetermined. Per the germline V gene, CDR1 is SQVTM and CDR2 is ANQGSEA. This CDR3 is 14 amino acids long. V was cut by 5 bases and J by 0 bases, with 11 bases left in between. The CDR3 region is CSVTSPNSGNTIYF. CDR3 in DNA: TGCAGCGTTACCAGTCCAAACTCTGGAAACACCATATATTTT.

CDR3 residues: CALGGTSVNEQFF. CDR3 bases: TGTGCCCTAGGGGGGACTAGCGTGAATGAGCAGTTCTTC. The chain carries TRBV19 and TRBJ2-1, with 10 bases lining up with TRBD2. CDR3 length: 13 amino acids. Trimming took 11 bases from V and 7 from J; bases not matched to a gene: 8. Germline loops: CDR1 LNHDA, CDR2 SQIVND (reference sequence).

V gene TRBV2 combines with J gene TRBJ2-3, with 9 bases lining up with TRBD1. The V and J ends lost 6 bases and 1 base, in that order; junction bases with no gene match: 2. Germline CDR1 reads SNHLY; CDR2 reads FYNNEI. This CDR3 is built from 14 residues. CDR3 sequence reads: CASRQGAGTDTQYF. The DNA for the CDR3 is TGTGCCAGCAGACAGGGGGCTGGCACAGATACGCAGTATTTT.

This chain joins TRBV6-5 and TRBJ1-4; D not resolved. The germline CDR1 and CDR2 sequences are MNHEY and SVGAGI. The CDR3 loop spans 13 amino acids. V lost 4 bases and J lost 2, with 5 bases in between. The CDR3 DNA reads as TGTGCCAGCAGTTCGGGTACTAATGAAAAACTGTTTTTT. It codes for CASSSGTNEKLFF.

The V gene is TRBV6-1, the J gene TRBJ1-2; 9 positions match TRBD1. This CDR3 comprises 15 residues. CDR1 is MNHNS and CDR2 is SASEGT in the germline V gene. V was pared by 1 base and J by 4 bases, with 4 bases of the junction left unmatched. CDR3 region: CASSEVQGAAYGYTF. CDR3 coding DNA: TGTGCCAGCAGTGAAGTACAGGGGGCAGCCTATGGCTACACCTTC.

This clone occurred a few times. An end of the junction does not agree with germline; a read error may underlie this. The chain combines TRBV7-3 with TRBJ1-1, with 9 bases lining up with TRBD1. Germline V gives CDR1 SGHTA, CDR2 FQGTGA. This CDR3 contains 16 residues. CDR3 sequence: CASSHQGTGLNTEAFF. The CDR3 nucleotides are TGTGCCAGCAGTCATCAAGGGACAGGGTTGAATACTGAAGCTTTCTTT.

This chain connects TRBV12-3 or TRBV12-4 to TRBJ2-1; TRBD1 matches 8 bases. The CDR3 runs to 13 residues. J gave up 8 bases and V 6 bases, and 6 bases lay outside the gene matches. The CDR3 DNA sequence: TGTGCCAGCAGCAAACAGGGGGTTGATGAGCAGTTCTTC. Translating it yields CASSKQGVDEQFF.

This chain joins TRBV9 and TRBJ1-4; 8 nucleotides align to TRBD1. Germline trimming cut 0 bases from V and 0 bases from J; bases unmatched to any gene: 1. The CDR3 extends over 16 amino acids. The V gene's germline CDR1 is SGDLS and CDR2 YYNGEE. The CDR3 coding sequence is TGTGCCAGCAGCGTAGAACAGGGGGCAACTAATGAAAAACTGTTTTTT. This sequence encodes CASSVEQGATNEKLFF.

The chain links TRBV6-5 to TRBJ2-2, with TRBD2 as a possible D gene (5 bases). The CDR3 runs to 15 residues. Germline lookup yields CDR1 MNHEY and CDR2 SVGAGI. Trimming took 6 bases from V and 0 from J, leaving 11 bases between them. CDR3 residues: CASSRGLANTGELFF. CDR3 in DNA: TGTGCCAGCAGCAGAGGACTCGCGAACACCGGGGAGCTGTTTTTT.

The V and J genes are TRBV6-5 and TRBJ2-1; TRBD1 agrees at 10 bases. In germline, CDR1 is MNHEY, CDR2 SVGAGI. The trim removed 7 bases at V and 1 base at J, leaving 4 bases unmatched. This CDR3 is built from 15 residues. CDR3: CASTRQGASYNEQFF. For the CDR3, the DNA is TGTGCCAGCACCAGACAGGGGGCTTCCTACAATGAGCAGTTCTTC.

V is TRBV6-5 and J is TRBJ1-1; a weak D match, TRBD1 (6 bases). The CDR3 runs 15 residues. V lost 0 bases to trimming and J lost 6 bases, with 14 bases between them. Germline CDR1 MNHEY, CDR2 SVGAGI. This CDR3 is CASSYSSGDIAEAFF. CDR3 nucleotides: TGTGCCAGCAGTTACTCATCAGGGGACATCGCTGAAGCTTTCTTT.

CDR3 DNA sequence: TGTGCCACCAGGGTCATGACAGGGGCGGCAAGAACTGAAGCTTTCTTT. Translating it yields CATRVMTGAARTEAFF. The V and J genes are TRBV15 and TRBJ1-1, with TRBD1 identical over 8 bases. With V trimmed by 6 bases and J by 5 bases, 14 bases remained unmatched. Germline CDR1 and CDR2: LNHNV and YYDKDF (reference sequence). The CDR3 runs to 16 residues.

Written as DNA, the CDR3 is TGCGCCAGCAGCCAAGATCGTTCCGCGCGAGAGACCCAGTACTTC. Its protein is CASSQDRSARETQYF. This chain joins TRBV4-1 and TRBJ2-5; the D is unclear. The germline gives CDR1 MGHRA, CDR2 YSYEKL. The CDR3 covers 15 residues. V lost 0 bases and J lost 4, with 12 bases in between.